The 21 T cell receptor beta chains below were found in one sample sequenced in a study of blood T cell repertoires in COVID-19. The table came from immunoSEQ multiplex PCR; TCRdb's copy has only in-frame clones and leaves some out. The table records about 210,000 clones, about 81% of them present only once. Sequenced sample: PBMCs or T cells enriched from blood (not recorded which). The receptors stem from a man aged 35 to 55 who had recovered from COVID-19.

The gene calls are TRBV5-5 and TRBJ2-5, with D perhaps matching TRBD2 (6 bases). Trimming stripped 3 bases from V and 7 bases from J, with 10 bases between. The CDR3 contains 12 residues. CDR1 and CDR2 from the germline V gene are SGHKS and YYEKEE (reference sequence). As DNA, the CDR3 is TGTGCCAGCAGCTCGCCCGGGGGGACCCAGTACTTC. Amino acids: CASSSPGGTQYF.

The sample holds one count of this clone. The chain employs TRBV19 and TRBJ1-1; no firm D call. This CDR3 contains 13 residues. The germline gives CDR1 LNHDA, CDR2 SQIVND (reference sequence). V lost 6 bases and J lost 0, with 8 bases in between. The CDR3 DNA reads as TGTGCCAGTAGCTATAGATTGAACACTGAAGCTTTCTTT. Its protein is CASSYRLNTEAFF. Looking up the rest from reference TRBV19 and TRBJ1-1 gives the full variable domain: DGGITQSPKYLFRKEGQNVTLSCEQNLNHDAMYWYRQDPGQGLRLIYYSQIVNDFQKGDIAEGYSVSREKKESFPLTVTSAQKNPTAFYLCASSYRLNTEAFFGQGTRLTVV.

CDR3 DNA sequence: TGTGCCAGCAGTGAAGGACCCCCCGGGACAGGGTACGGCTACACCTTC. Translating gives CASSEGPPGTGYGYTF. The chain carries TRBV6-1 and TRBJ1-2, with 9 bases identical to TRBD1. The CDR3 contains 16 residues. Per germline, CDR1 MNHNS and CDR2 SASEGT. Trimming at V came to 1 base and at J to 8 bases, leaving 11 bases not matched to a gene.

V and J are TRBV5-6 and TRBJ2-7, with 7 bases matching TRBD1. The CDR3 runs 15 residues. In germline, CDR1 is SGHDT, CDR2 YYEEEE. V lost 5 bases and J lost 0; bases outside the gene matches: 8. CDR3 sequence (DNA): TGTGCCAGCAGGAAACCGGGACAGAGCTCCTACGAGCAGTACTTC. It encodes CASRKPGQSSYEQYF.

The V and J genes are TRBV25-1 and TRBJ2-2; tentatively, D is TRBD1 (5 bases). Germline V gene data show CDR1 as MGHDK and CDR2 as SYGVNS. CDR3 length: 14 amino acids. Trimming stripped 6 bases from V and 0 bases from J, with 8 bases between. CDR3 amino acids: CASRDNTNTGELFF. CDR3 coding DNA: TGTGCCAGCAGGGACAACACGAACACCGGGGAGCTGTTTTTT.

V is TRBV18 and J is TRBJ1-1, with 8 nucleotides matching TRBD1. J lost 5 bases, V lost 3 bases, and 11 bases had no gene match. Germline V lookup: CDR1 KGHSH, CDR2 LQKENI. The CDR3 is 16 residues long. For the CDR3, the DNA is TGTGCCAGCTCACCCCTTCCGACAGGGGATAGGACTGAAGCTTTCTTT. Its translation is CASSPLPTGDRTEAFF.

CDR3 residues: CASSHTSGHTGELFF. The CDR3 DNA sequence: TGTGCCAGCAGCCATACTAGCGGACACACCGGGGAGCTGTTTTTT. The J gene is TRBJ2-2, the V gene TRBV3-1 (or the pseudogene TRBV3-2); TRBD2 matches at 8 bases. The CDR3 has 15 residues. Trimming at V came to 3 bases and at J to 3 bases, leaving 3 bases not matched to a gene. CDR1 is LGHDT, CDR2 YNNKEL, per germline (reference sequence).

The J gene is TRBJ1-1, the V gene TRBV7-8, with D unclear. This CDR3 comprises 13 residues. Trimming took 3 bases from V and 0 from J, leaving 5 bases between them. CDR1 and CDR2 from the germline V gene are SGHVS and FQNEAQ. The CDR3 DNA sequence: TGTGCCAGCAGCTTTCGGGTGAACACTGAAGCTTTCTTT. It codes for CASSFRVNTEAFF.

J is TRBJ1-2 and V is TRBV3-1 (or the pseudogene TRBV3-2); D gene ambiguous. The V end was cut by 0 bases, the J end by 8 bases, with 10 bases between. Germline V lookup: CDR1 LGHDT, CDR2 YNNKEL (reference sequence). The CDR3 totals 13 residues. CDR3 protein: CASSQDWAWGYTF. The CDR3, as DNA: TGTGCCAGCAGCCAAGATTGGGCTTGGGGCTACACCTTC.

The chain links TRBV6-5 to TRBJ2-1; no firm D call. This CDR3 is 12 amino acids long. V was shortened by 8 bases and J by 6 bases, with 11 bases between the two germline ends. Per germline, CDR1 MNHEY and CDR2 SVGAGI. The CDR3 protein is CASQSIFNEQFF. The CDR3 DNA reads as TGTGCCAGCCAATCTATTTTCAATGAGCAGTTCTTC.

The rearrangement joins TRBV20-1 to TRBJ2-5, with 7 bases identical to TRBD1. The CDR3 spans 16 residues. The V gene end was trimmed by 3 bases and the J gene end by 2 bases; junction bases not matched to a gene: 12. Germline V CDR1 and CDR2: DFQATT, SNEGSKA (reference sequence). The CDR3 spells CSASGGQSQGQETQYF. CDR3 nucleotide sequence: TGCAGTGCTAGTGGGGGACAATCACAGGGGCAAGAGACCCAGTACTTC.

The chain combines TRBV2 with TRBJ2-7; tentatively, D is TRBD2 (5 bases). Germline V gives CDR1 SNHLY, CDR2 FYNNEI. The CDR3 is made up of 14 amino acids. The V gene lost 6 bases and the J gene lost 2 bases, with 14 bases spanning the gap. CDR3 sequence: CASRKGADPYEQYF. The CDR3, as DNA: TGTGCCAGCAGGAAGGGAGCGGACCCCTACGAGCAGTACTTC.

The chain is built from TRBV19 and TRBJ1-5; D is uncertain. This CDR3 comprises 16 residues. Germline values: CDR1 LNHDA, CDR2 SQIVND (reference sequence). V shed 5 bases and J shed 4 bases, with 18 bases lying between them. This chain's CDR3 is CASSWRGKSPNQPQHF. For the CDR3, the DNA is TGTGCCAGTAGTTGGCGGGGAAAGAGCCCTAATCAGCCCCAGCATTTT.

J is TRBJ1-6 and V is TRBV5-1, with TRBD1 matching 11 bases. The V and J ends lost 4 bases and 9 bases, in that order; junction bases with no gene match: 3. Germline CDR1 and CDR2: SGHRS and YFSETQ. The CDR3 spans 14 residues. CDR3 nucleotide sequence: TGCGCCAGCAGCGGACAGGGGGCAATTTCACCCCTCCACTTT. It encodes CASSGQGAISPLHF. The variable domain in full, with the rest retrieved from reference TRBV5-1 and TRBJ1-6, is KAGVTQTPRYLIKTRGQQVTLSCSPISGHRSVSWYQQTPGQGLQFLFEYFSETQRNKGNFPGRFSGRQFSNSRSEMNVSTLELGDSALYLCASSGQGAISPLHFGNGTRLTVT.

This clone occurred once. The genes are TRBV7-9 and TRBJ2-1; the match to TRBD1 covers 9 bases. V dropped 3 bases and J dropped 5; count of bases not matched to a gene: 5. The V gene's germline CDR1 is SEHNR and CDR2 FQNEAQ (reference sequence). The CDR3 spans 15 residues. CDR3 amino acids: CASSFRDRVNNEQFF. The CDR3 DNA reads TGTGCCAGCAGCTTCCGGGACAGGGTAAACAATGAGCAGTTCTTC.

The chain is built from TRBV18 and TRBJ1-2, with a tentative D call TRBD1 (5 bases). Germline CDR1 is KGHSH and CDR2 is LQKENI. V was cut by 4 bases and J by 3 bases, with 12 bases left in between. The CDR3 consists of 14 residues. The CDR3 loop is CASSRSTEDYGYTF. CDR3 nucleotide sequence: TGTGCCAGCTCACGCTCGACAGAAGACTATGGCTACACCTTC.

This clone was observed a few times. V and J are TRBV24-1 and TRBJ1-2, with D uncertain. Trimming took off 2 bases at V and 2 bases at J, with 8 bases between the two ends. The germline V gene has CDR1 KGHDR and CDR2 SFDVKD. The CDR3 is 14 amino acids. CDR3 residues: CATSDSRGNYGYTF. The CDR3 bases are TGTGCCACCAGTGATTCTAGAGGGAACTATGGCTACACCTTC.

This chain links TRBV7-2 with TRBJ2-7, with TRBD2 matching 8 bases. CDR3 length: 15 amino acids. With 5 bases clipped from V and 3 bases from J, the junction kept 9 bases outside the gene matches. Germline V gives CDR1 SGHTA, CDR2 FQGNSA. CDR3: CASSEEAGEGYEQYF. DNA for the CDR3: TGTGCCAGCAGCGAGGAAGCGGGAGAGGGCTACGAGCAGTACTTC.

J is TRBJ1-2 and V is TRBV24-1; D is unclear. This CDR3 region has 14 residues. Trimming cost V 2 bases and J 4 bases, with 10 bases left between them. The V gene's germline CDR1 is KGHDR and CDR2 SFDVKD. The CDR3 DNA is TGTGCCACCAGTGATTCAGTCTCCCTCTATGGCTACACCTTC. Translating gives CATSDSVSLYGYTF.

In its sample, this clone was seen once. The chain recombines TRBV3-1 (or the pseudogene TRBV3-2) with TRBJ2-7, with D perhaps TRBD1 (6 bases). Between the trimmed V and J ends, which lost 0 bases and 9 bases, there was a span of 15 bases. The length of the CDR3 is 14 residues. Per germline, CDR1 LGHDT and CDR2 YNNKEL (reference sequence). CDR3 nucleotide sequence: TGTGCCAGCAGCCAAGATTGGCAGGGGCTAGGGCAGTACTTC. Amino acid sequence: CASSQDWQGLGQYF.

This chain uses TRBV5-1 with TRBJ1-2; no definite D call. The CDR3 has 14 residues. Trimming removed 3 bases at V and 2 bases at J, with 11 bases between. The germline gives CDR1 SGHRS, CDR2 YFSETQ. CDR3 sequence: CASSSSTRNYGYTF. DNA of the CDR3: TGCGCCAGCAGCTCCTCAACCAGGAACTATGGCTACACCTTC.